The subject of this entry is one TCR beta chain. This CDR3 has 15 residues. Germline loops: CDR1 MNHEY, CDR2 SVGAGI. V shed 7 bases, J shed 9 bases, and the junction held 10 bases outside the gene matches. This table comes from immunoSEQ multiplex PCR, and its TCRdb copy is limited to in-frame clones, with some not included. The sample carries almost 35,000 clones, around nine tenths recorded once. These data are taken from a study of T cell changes during pregnancy in multiple sclerosis. The material sequenced was CD8+ T cells from peripheral blood mononuclear cells, taken before pregnancy. This rearrangement joins TRBV6-5 to TRBJ2-1, with 12 bases matching TRBD2. This receptor was identified in a female donor with multiple sclerosis, enrolled in a pregnancy study. The CDR3 sequence: CASKWTSGNTVEQFF. CDR3 coding DNA: TGTGCCAGCAAGTGGACTAGCGGGAACACGGTTGAGCAGTTCTTC.